This T cell receptor (beta chain) was sequenced during a study of early T cells in non-severe SARS-CoV-2 infection. This CDR3 contains 15 residues. The V and J ends lost 0 bases and 2 bases respectively, with 11 bases between them. Per the germline V gene, CDR1 is KGHSH and CDR2 is LQKENI. MiXCR, run by TCRdb on the 5' RACE reads, gives a single entry per CDR3 protein. This table holds tens of thousands of distinct CDR3 sequences, 15% found once. This rearrangement joins TRBV18 to TRBJ2-7, with D perhaps assigned TRBD1 or TRBD2 (5 bases each). The sequenced sample was whole blood. This receptor was taken from an adult who was a healthcare worker with PCR-confirmed SARS-CoV-2 infection or an uninfected control (not recorded which). The CDR3 protein is CASSPPSGQTYEQYF. DNA of the CDR3: TGTGCCAGCTCACCACCGAGCGGACAAACCTACGAGCAGTACTTC.